The 3 T cell receptor beta chains reported below all come from one sample, sequenced in a study of blood T cell repertoires in COVID-19. Assay used: immunoSEQ multiplex PCR; TCRdb lists only in-frame clones, some missing. The sample gives about 150,000 clones, approximately 90% of which show up once; about 1.6% is in the top ten. The sequenced sample was peripheral blood. Every receptor here comes from a human donor in a cohort sampled during active COVID-19.

This chain joins TRBV19 and TRBJ1-6; D gene ambiguous. Germline CDR1 and CDR2: LNHDA and SQIVND (reference sequence). V lost 7 bases and J 10 bases, leaving 14 bases between the germline ends. The CDR3 is 13 amino acids. The DNA of the CDR3 is TGTGCCAGTACGACGGGTTGGGAGTCACCCCTCCACTTT. Encoded protein: CASTTGWESPLHF.

This clone occurred once. The rearrangement uses TRBV3-1 (or the pseudogene TRBV3-2) and TRBJ1-3; D unresolved. V was shortened by 2 bases and J by 0 bases, with 5 bases between the two germline ends. CDR3 size: 14 residues. Germline V gives CDR1 LGHDT, CDR2 YNNKEL (reference sequence). DNA of the CDR3: TGTGCCAGCAGCCAAATACTCTCTGGAAACACCATATATTTT. Its protein product is CASSQILSGNTIYF.

As concerns this clone: At one boundary the junction diverges from the germline segment, which might be a read error. The chain combines TRBV23-1 with TRBJ2-7; 7 bases agree with TRBD1. TRBV23-1 is classed as an ORF, of uncertain function. This CDR3 spans 14 amino acids. The CDR3 DNA reads as TGCGCCAGAAGTCGAGAGACAGGGAGCTACGAGCAGTACTTC. Translating it yields CARSRETGSYEQYF.